This TCR beta chain was sequenced during a study of shared clonotypes between healthy human individuals. The CDR3 consists of 16 residues. In germline, CDR1 is SGDLS, CDR2 YYNGEE. V dropped 7 bases and J dropped 0; count of bases not matched to a gene: 11. Deep level was the assay's run setting. Assay used: immunoSEQ multiplex PCR; TCRdb lists only in-frame clones, some missing. This sample has about 1.9 million clones; around 93% occur once, and the top ten carry 1.5% to 2%. In the naive CD8 group, cells lacked CD45RO and were positively selected for CCR7, so terminally differentiated effector memory CD45RA+ cells were left out.

This sequence joins TRBV9 and TRBJ2-7; 9 nucleotides align to TRBD1. The sequencing sample was made of naive CD8+ T cells from PBMCs. The sequence derives from a man younger than 30 in good health. Some clones in this sample may be carry-over from other donors' samples. The CDR3 loop reads CASVSRQGVISYEQYF. The CDR3 bases are TGTGCCAGCGTGAGTAGACAGGGGGTTATCTCCTACGAGCAGTACTTC.